The T cell receptor beta chain described here comes from a study of T cell changes during pregnancy in multiple sclerosis. Profiled with immunoSEQ multiplex PCR; TCRdb holds only in-frame clones, not every one. The sample contains about 100,000 clones, 92% of which appear only once. CDR3 length: 15 residues. Germline V CDR1 and CDR2: SGHRS, YFSETQ. The V segment lost 4 bases and the J segment 0 bases; nucleotides outside the gene matches: 7. The sequence was collected from a female donor with multiple sclerosis, enrolled in a pregnancy study. The sequencing used peripheral blood, collected after pregnancy. This chain connects TRBV5-1 to TRBJ2-7; 7 bases are a match to TRBD1. The DNA of the CDR3 is TGCGCCAGCAGCGCAACCGGGACAGCCTCCTACGAGCAGTACTTC. Protein: CASSATGTASYEQYF.